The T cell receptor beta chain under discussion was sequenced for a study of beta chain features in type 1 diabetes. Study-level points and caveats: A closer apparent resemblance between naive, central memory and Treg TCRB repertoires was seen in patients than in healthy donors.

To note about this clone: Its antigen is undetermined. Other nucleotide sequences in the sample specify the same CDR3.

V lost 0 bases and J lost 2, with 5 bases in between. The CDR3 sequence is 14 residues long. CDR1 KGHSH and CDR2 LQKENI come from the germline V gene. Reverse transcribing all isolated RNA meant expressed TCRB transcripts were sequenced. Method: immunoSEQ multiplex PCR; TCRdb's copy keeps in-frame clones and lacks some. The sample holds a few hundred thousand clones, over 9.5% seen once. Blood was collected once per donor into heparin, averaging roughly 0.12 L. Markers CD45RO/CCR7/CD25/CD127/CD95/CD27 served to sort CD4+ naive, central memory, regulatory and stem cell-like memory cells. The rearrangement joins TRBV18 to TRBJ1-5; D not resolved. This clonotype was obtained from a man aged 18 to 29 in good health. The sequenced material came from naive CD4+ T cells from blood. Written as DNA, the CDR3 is TGTGCCAGCTCACCACCCGGGGGCAATCAGCCCCAGCATTTT. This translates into CASSPPGGNQPQHF. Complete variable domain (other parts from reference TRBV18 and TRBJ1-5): NAGVMQNPRHLVRRRGQEARLRCSPMKGHSHVYWYRQLPEEGLKFMVYLQKENIIDESGMPKERFSAEFPKEGPSILRIQQVVRGDSAAYFCASSPPGGNQPQHFGDGTRLSIL.